This is a list of T cell receptor beta chains from one sample in a study of T cell responses to AZD1222 COVID-19 vaccine. Assay used: immunoSEQ multiplex PCR; TCRdb lists only in-frame clones, some missing. The table records 110,000 to 150,000 clones, roughly 91% of them present only once. This specimen consisted of peripheral blood, obtained on day 0 of AZD1222 vaccination. The receptor source for this set is an adult in good health. Both conserved end residues are part of each CDR3. A D gene is named only where the DNA matches it firmly. Clone size is given for some rows only: seen once, a few or many times, or a class if the clone is expanded.

J gene	D gene	clone size	V gene	CDR3 protein	CDR3 DNA
TRBJ1-2	-	-	TRBV7-2	CASSFDSFNYGYTF	TGTGCCAGCAGTTTTGACAGTTTTAACTATGGCTACACCTTC
TRBJ1-5	-	-	TRBV7-3	CASSLTATQPQHF	TGTGCCAGCAGCTTAACTGCCACTCAGCCCCAGCATTTT
TRBJ2-7	-	-	TRBV7-9	CASSLLGWGPATYEQYF	TGTGCCAGCAGCTTACTAGGATGGGGTCCGGCAACCTACGAGCAGTACTTC
TRBJ2-3	-	-	TRBV6-1	CASSVQGIASTDTQYF	TGTGCCAGCAGTGTCCAGGGGATCGCTAGCACAGATACGCAGTATTTT
TRBJ2-5	-	-	TRBV5-1	CASSLAETQYF	TGCGCCAGCAGCTTGGCGGAGACCCAGTACTTC
TRBJ1-1	-	-	TRBV4-1	CASSQPTGNTEAFF	TGCGCCAGCAGCCAGCCGACAGGGAACACTGAAGCTTTCTTT
TRBJ2-7	-	once	TRBV19	CASSINPGQGSYEQYF	TGTGCCAGTAGTATAAATCCCGGCCAGGGGAGCTACGAGCAGTACTTC
TRBJ2-4	TRBD1	-	TRBV6-4	CASSDSRTGGDIQYF	TGTGCCAGCAGTGACTCTAGGACAGGGGGAGACATTCAGTACTTC
TRBJ1-5	-	-	TRBV3-1/TRBV3-2	CASSQDGGNSNQPQHF	TGTGCCAGCAGCCAAGACGGGGGGAATAGCAATCAGCCCCAGCATTTT
TRBJ2-5	TRBD2	-	TRBV3-1/TRBV3-2	CASSPRTSGGLETQYF	TGTGCCAGCAGCCCGAGGACTAGCGGGGGGTTGGAGACCCAGTACTTC
TRBJ1-1	-	-	TRBV9	CASSLGDTEAFF	TGTGCCAGCAGCCTGGGGGACACTGAAGCTTTCTTT
TRBJ2-3	-	-	TRBV12-3/TRBV12-4	CASSFILDTQYF	TGTGCCAGCAGTTTCATATTAGATACGCAGTATTTT
TRBJ1-5	-	few	TRBV6-5	CASSQGRGNQPQHF	TGTGCCAGCAGCCAGGGCAGGGGCAATCAGCCCCAGCATTTT
TRBJ1-4	-	-	TRBV4-1	CASSQAHGTTNEKLFF	TGCGCCAGCAGCCAAGCCCACGGAACAACTAATGAAAAACTGTTTTTT
TRBJ1-6	-	-	TRBV5-4	CASSLDRVVPDF	TGTGCCAGCAGCTTGGATCGGGTCGTGCCTGACTTT
TRBJ1-1	-	-	TRBV5-4	CASSLDTTVNTEAFF	TGTGCCAGCAGCTTGGATACGACAGTGAACACTGAAGCTTTCTTT
TRBJ1-6	TRBD1	-	TRBV5-6	CASSLVTGVGSPLHF	TGTGCCAGCAGCTTGGTTACAGGGGTCGGGTCACCCCTCCACTTT
TRBJ1-3	-	-	TRBV4-1	CASSQVIRGAGNTIYF	TGCGCCAGCAGCCAAGTTATAAGGGGCGCTGGAAACACCATATATTTT
TRBJ2-7	-	-	TRBV13	CASSFVLDYEQYF	TGTGCCAGCAGCTTCGTCTTGGACTACGAGCAGTACTTC
TRBJ2-1	-	-	TRBV7-2	CASSPTPRSYNEQFF	TGTGCCAGCAGCCCCACACCCCGCTCCTACAATGAGCAGTTCTTC
TRBJ1-2	-	-	TRBV30	CASPRGHYGYTF	TGTGCCTCCCCTAGGGGACACTATGGCTACACCTTC
TRBJ2-2	-	-	TRBV9	CASSVTGSPGELFF	TGTGCCAGCAGCGTAACAGGGAGTCCCGGGGAGCTGTTTTTT
TRBJ1-1	-	-	TRBV2	CASSEGKEAFF	TGTGCCAGCAGTGAAGGGAAGGAAGCTTTCTTT
TRBJ2-7	-	-	TRBV19	CASSSLQGSYEQYF	TGTGCCAGTAGTTCGCTACAGGGCTCCTACGAGCAGTACTTC
TRBJ2-1	-	-	TRBV11-2	CASSLARGYNEQFF	TGTGCCAGCAGCTTAGCTCGCGGGTACAATGAGCAGTTCTTC
TRBJ2-1	TRBD2	-	TRBV7-6	CASSLSLAGYNEQFF	TGTGCCAGCAGCTTATCCCTAGCGGGTTACAATGAGCAGTTCTTC
TRBJ2-2	-	-	TRBV27	CASSLKRPNTGELFF	TGTGCCAGCAGTTTAAAGCGGCCTAACACCGGGGAGCTGTTTTTT
TRBJ1-4	-	-	TRBV19	CASTPRQAKSKKLFF	TGTGCCAGTACCCCCAGACAGGCGAAGAGTAAAAAACTGTTTTTT
TRBJ2-5	-	-	TRBV18	CASSPRGETQYF	TGTGCCAGCTCACCACGGGGAGAGACCCAGTACTTC
TRBJ2-5	-	-	TRBV18	CASSPSGETQYF	TGTGCCAGCTCACCCAGCGGGGAGACCCAGTACTTC
TRBJ2-3	-	-	TRBV11-3	CASSSSQGGWDTQYF	TGTGCCAGCAGCTCCTCCCAGGGGGGGTGGGATACGCAGTATTTT
TRBJ2-5	-	-	TRBV21-1	CASRMLREETQYF	TGTGCCAGCAGGATGCTCAGGGAAGAGACCCAGTACTTC
TRBJ1-1	TRBD1	-	TRBV24-1	CATSDGQGTEAFF	TGTGCCACCAGTGATGGACAGGGTACTGAAGCTTTCTTT
TRBJ2-2	-	-	TRBV19	CASSPWTSGELFF	TGTGCCAGTAGTCCCTGGACCTCCGGGGAGCTGTTTTTT
TRBJ2-1	-	-	TRBV5-4	CASSLEGLGGGNEQFF	TGTGCCAGCAGCTTGGAAGGATTGGGGGGCGGGAATGAGCAGTTCTTC
TRBJ1-6	-	-	TRBV5-4	CASSLRGYNSPLHF	TGTGCCAGCAGTCTGAGGGGTTACAATTCACCCCTCCACTTT
TRBJ1-1	-	-	TRBV6-1	CASSELGNTEAFF	TGTGCCAGCAGTGAATTAGGAAACACTGAAGCTTTCTTT
TRBJ2-5	TRBD2	-	TRBV2	CASSRTSGGWGTQYF	TGTGCCAGCAGTAGAACTAGCGGGGGATGGGGGACCCAGTACTTC
TRBJ2-7	-	-	TRBV5-1	CASSQGGGYEQYF	TGCGCCAGCAGCCAGGGCGGTGGGTACGAGCAGTACTTC
TRBJ1-6	-	-	TRBV14	CASSQGQGYNSPLHF	TGTGCCAGCAGCCAAGGACAAGGGTATAATTCACCCCTCCACTTT
TRBJ1-5	TRBD1	-	TRBV6-5	CASRTGESQPQHF	TGTGCCAGCAGAACAGGGGAGTCTCAGCCCCAGCATTTT
TRBJ2-3	TRBD1	-	TRBV29-1	CSVEWGRTGGVDTQYF	TGCAGCGTTGAATGGGGGCGGACAGGGGGCGTAGATACGCAGTATTTT